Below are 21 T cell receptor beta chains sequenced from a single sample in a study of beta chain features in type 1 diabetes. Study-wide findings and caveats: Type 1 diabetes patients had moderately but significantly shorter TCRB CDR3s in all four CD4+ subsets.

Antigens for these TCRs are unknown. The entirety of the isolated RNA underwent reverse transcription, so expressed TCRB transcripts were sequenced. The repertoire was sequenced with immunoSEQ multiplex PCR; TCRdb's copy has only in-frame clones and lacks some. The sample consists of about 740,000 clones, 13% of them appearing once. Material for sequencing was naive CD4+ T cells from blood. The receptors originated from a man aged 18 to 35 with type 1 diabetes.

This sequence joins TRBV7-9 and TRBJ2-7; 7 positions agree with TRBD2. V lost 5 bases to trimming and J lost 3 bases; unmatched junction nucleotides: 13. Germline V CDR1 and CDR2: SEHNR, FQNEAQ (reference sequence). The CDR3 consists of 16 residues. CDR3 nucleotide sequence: TGTGCCAGCAGCCTCCGGCAGAGCGGGGCTCTCTACGAGCAGTACTTC. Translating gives CASSLRQSGALYEQYF.

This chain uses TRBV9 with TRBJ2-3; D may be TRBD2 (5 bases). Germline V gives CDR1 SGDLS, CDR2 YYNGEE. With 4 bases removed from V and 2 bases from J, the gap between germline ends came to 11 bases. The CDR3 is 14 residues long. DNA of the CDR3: TGTGCCAGCAGCTTGCGGGTCGACACAGATACGCAGTATTTT. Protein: CASSLRVDTDTQYF.

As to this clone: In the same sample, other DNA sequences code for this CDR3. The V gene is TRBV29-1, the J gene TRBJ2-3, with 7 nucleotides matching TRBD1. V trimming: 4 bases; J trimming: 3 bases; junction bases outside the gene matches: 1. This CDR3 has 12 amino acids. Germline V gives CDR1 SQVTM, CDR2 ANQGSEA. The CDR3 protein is CSVGQGTDTQYF. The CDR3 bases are TGCAGCGTTGGACAGGGAACAGATACGCAGTATTTT.

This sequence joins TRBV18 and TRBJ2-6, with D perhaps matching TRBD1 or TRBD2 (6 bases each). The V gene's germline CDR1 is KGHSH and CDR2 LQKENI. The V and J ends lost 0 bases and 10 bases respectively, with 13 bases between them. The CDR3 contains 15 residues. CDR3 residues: CASSPPSGGQNVLTF. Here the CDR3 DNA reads TGTGCCAGCTCACCACCGTCCGGGGGCCAAAACGTCCTGACTTTC.

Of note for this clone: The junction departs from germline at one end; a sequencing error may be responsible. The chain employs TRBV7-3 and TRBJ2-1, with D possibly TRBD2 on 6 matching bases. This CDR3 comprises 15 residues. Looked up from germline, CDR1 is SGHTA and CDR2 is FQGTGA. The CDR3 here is CASSRGGDSDNEQFF. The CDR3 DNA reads TGTGCCAGCAGCCGTGGAGGGGACTCCGACAATGAGCAGTTCTTC.

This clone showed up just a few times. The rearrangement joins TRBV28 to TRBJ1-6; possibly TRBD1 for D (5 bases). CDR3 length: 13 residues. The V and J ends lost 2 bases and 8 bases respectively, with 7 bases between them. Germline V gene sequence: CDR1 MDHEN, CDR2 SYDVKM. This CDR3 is CASSLGRDSPLHF. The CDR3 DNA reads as TGTGCCAGCAGTTTAGGCAGGGATTCACCCCTCCACTTT.

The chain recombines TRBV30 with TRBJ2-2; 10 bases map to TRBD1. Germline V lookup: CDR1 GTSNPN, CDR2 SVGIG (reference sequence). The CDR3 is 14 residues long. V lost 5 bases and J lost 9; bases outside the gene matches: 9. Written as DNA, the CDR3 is TGTGCCTGGTACCCGGGACAGGGGAGTAGGGAGCTGTTTTTT. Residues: CAWYPGQGSRELFF.

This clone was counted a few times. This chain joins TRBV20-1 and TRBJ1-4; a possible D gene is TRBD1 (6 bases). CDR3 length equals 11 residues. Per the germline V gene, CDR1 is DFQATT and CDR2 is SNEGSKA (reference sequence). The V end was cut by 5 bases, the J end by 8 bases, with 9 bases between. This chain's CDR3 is CSAGRGEKLFF. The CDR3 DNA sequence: TGCAGTGCTGGGAGGGGGGAAAAACTGTTTTTT.

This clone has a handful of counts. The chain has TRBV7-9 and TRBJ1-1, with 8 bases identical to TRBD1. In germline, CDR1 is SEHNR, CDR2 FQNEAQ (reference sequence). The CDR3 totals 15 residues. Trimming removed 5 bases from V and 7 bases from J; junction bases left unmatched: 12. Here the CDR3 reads CASSPDLTGGLEAFF. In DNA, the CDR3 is TGTGCCAGCAGCCCCGACCTTACAGGGGGTCTTGAAGCTTTCTTT.

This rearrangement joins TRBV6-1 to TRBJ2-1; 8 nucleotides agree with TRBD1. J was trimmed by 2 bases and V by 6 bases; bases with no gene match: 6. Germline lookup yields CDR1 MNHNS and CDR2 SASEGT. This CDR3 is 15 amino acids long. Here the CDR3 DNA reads TGTGCCAGCAGCCCACAGGGGGAAACCTACAATGAGCAGTTCTTC. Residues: CASSPQGETYNEQFF.

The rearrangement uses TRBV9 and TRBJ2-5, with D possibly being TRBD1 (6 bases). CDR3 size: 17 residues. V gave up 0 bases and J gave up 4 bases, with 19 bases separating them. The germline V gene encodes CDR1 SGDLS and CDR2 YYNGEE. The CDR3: CASSVAPQGTAGETQYF. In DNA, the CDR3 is TGTGCCAGCAGCGTAGCCCCCCAGGGGACGGCAGGAGAGACCCAGTACTTC.

CDR3: CAISESKRDSLTQYF. The CDR3 DNA sequence: TGTGCCATCAGTGAGTCCAAAAGAGACAGCCTTACGCAGTATTTT. The chain uses TRBV10-3 and TRBJ2-3; possibly TRBD1 for D (5 bases). Germline V gene data show CDR1 as ENHRY and CDR2 as SYGVKD. With 0 bases removed from V and 8 bases from J, the gap between germline ends came to 15 bases. The CDR3 spans 15 residues.

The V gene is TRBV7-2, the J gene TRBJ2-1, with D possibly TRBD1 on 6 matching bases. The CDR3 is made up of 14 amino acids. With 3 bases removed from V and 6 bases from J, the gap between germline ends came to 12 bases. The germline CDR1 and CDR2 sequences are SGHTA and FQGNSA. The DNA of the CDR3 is TGTGCCAGCAGCTTGTCTTGGACAGCCAATGAGCAGTTCTTC. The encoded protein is CASSLSWTANEQFF.

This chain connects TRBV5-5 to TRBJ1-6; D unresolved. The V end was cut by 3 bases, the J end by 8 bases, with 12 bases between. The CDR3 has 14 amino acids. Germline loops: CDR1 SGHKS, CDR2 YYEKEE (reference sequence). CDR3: CASSSSDMDSPLHF. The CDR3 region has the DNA TGTGCCAGCAGCTCCTCCGACATGGATTCACCCCTCCACTTT.

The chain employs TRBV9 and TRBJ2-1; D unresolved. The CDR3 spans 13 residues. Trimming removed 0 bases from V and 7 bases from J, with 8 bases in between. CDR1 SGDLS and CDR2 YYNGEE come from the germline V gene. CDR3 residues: CASSVVGINEQFF. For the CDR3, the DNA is TGTGCCAGCAGCGTAGTAGGAATTAATGAGCAGTTCTTC.

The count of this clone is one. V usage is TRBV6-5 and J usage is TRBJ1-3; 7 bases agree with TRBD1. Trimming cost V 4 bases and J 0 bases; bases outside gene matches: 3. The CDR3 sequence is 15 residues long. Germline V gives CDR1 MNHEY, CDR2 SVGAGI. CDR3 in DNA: TGTGCCAGCAGTTTCGACAGGGACTCTGGAAACACCATATATTTT. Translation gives CASSFDRDSGNTIYF.

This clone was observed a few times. The chain's CDR3 is CASSLGKAGRAFF. The CDR3 nucleotides are TGTGCCAGCAGCTTAGGAAAGGCAGGGAGAGCTTTCTTT. V and J are TRBV7-9 and TRBJ1-1; maybe TRBD1 (5 bases). Trimming left V 1 base short and J 10 bases short, with 13 bases between. The CDR3 consists of 13 residues. Germline V gene data show CDR1 as SEHNR and CDR2 as FQNEAQ (reference sequence).

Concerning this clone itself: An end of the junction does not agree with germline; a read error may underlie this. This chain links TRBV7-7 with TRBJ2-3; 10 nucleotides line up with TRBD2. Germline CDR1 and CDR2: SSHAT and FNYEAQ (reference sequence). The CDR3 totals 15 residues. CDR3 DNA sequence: TGTGCTAGCAGCCAGAGCGGGGGGGCGATAGATACGCAGTATTTT. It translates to CASSQSGGAIDTQYF.

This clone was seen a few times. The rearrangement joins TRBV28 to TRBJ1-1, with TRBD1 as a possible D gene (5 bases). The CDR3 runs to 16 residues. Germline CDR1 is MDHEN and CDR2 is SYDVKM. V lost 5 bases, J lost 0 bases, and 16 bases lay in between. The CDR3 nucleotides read TGTGCCAGCAGTCTCACGGGTTGGACACTGAACACTGAAGCTTTCTTT. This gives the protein CASSLTGWTLNTEAFF.

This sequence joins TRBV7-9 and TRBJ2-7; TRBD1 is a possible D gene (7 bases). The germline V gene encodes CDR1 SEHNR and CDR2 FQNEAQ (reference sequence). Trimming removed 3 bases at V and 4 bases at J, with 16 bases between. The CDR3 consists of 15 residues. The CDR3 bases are TGTGCCAGCAGCTTTGGGCGGGACAGTCCGTACGAGCAGTACTTC. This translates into CASSFGRDSPYEQYF. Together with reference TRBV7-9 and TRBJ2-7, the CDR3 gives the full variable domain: DTGVSQNPRHKITKRGQNVTFRCDPISEHNRLYWYRQTLGQGPEFLTYFQNEAQLEKSRLLSDRFSAERPKGSFSTLEIQRTEQGDSAMYLCASSFGRDSPYEQYFGPGTRLTVT.

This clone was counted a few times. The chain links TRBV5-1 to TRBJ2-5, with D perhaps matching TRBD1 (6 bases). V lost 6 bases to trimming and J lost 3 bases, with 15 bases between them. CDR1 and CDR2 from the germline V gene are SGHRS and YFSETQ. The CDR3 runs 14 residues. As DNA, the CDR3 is TGCGCCAGCACACCGGGACACGAAGAAGAGACCCAGTACTTC. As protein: CASTPGHEEETQYF.